This note documents a single TCR beta chain sequence. Its binding antigen is unknown. The listed sequencing device is Illumina HiSeq 2000. TCR beta cDNA libraries were made by 5'RACE template switching that added a universal primer site and unique molecular identifiers. Synthesis of cDNA was primed from the TCR beta constant segment and was followed by two consecutive PCR amplification steps. As for how the authors treated the data: MIGEC handled demultiplexing of the reads and grouping by UMI, while MiTCR was used to assemble and quantify clonotypes. To exclude erroneous sequences, only TCR cDNA sequences supported by at least two reads were retained. The tcR package was used for downstream repertoire analysis, and clonotypes were matched between fractions using CDR3 nucleotide sequence together with V segment. Antigen specificity was annotated against VDJdb with VDJmatch, allowing one amino acid substitution in CDR3. TCRdb reprocessed the reads; each CDR3 protein sequence makes one entry, and DNA is unavailable. TCRdb, not the original authors, processed these V and J calls. This sample's listing comprises over 250,000 distinct CDR3 sequences. The ten top clones hold roughly 4.2% of the sample.

Taken from cysteine to phenylalanine, the CDR3 has 13 residues. DNA for this receptor is not on file. This record comes from a study of T cells expressing NK-cell markers (dated by TCRdb to 2019 to 2021). For the study in its entirety: TCR beta-chain repertoires were profiled in sorted CD3+CD56+NKG2C+, CD3+CD56+NKG2C- and CD3+CD56-NKG2C+ T-cell subsets from about 8 donors. The eight sequenced donors were randomly selected healthy volunteers, three men and five women. Seven of the eight sequenced donors were HCMV-seropositive and one was HCMV-seronegative. The libraries were sequenced on Illumina HiSeq 2000/2500, MiSeq or NextSeq, producing 2 x 150 bp reads. Overall study outcomes, separate from this receptor: Those dominant clonotypes were again the most abundant among CD3+CD56-NKG2C+ cells in a handful of donors, at roughly 25-65%. Whether the expanded NKG2C-expressing T cell clones were specific for HCMV antigens remained unclear. In several donors, the dominant CD3+CD56+NKG2C+ clonotypes were among the top 10 CD8+ clonotypes and accounted for about 1.0-8% of CD8+ T cells.

HCMV serostatus was determined by detecting HCMV-specific IgG in serum with a commercial ELISA kit. Ficoll density gradient centrifugation was used to isolate peripheral blood mononuclear cells from blood. This sequence originates from a woman between 18 and 70 years old in good health. The material sequenced was blood T cells: a sorted CD56 or NKG2C T cell subset, CD4+ or CD8+ T cells, or bulk PBMC T cells (not recorded which). The V and J segments used are TRBV12-3 or TRBV12-4 and TRBJ2-1; the TCRdb call, TRBD1, lacks DNA for checking. The CDR3 region reads CASTTGSYNEQFF.